This T cell receptor beta chain was captured in a study of T cell repertoires in cytomegalovirus infection. This clonotype was seen more than once but under ten times. The antigen is not known. TCRdb redid the calling of the reads with MiXCR, one entry per CDR3 protein. The table includes a few hundred thousand distinct CDR3 sequences, roughly 42% detected once. Germline CDR1 and CDR2: MDHEN and SYDVKM. This CDR3 region has 13 residues. The V and J ends lost 10 bases and 4 bases, in that order; junction bases with no gene match: 7. This TCR was sampled from a human donor in good health (CMV status not recorded). Some clones in this sample may be carry-over from other donors' samples. This specimen was cultured PBMCs, taken from culture after CMV antigen stimulation. The genes are TRBV28 and TRBJ1-5; TRBD1 aligns across 7 bases. CDR3 DNA sequence: TGTGCCACCAGACAGGGAGGAAATCAGCCCCAGCATTTT. Protein sequence: CATRQGGNQPQHF.